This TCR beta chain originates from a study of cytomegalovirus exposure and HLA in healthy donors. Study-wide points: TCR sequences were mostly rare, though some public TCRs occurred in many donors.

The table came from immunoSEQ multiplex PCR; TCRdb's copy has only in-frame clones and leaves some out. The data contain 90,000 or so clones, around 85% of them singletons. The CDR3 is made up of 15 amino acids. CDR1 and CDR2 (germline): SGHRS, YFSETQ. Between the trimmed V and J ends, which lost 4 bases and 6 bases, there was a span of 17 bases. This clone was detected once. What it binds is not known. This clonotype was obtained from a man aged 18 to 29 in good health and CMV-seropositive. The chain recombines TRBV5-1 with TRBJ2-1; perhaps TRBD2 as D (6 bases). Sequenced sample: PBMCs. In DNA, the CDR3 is TGCGCCAGCAGCCCCGTTAGCAGCGGGCGCAATGAGCAGTTCTTC. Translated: CASSPVSSGRNEQFF. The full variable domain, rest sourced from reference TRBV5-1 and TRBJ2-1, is KAGVTQTPRYLIKTRGQQVTLSCSPISGHRSVSWYQQTPGQGLQFLFEYFSETQRNKGNFPGRFSGRQFSNSRSEMNVSTLELGDSALYLCASSPVSSGRNEQFFGPGTRLTVL.